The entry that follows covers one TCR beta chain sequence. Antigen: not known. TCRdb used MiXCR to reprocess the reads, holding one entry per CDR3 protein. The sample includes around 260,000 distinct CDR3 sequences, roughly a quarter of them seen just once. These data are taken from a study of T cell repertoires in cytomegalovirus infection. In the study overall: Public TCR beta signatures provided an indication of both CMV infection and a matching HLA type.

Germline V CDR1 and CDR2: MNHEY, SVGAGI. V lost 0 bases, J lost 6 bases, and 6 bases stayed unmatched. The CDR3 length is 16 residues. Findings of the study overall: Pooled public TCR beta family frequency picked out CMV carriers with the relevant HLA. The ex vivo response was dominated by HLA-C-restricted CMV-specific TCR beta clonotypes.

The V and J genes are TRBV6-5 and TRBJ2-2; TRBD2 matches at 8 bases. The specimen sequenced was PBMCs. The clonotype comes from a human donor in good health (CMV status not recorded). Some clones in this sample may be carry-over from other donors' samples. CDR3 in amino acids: CASSYSGGGLSGELFF. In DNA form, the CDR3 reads TGTGCCAGCAGTTACTCGGGCGGGGGGTTGTCCGGGGAGCTGTTTTTT.